Each of the 7 T cell receptor beta chains below was sequenced from the same sample in a study of blood T cell repertoires in COVID-19. The assay was immunoSEQ multiplex PCR, and TCRdb's table has in-frame clones only and misses some. The sample lists 200,000 to 300,000 clones, about nine tenths occurring once. Material for sequencing was PBMCs or T cells enriched from blood (not recorded which). These receptors originate from a man aged 35-49 years who had recovered from COVID-19.

V and J are TRBV15 and TRBJ2-7; a weak D match, TRBD2 (5 bases). This CDR3 has 15 residues. V was pared by 3 bases and J by 5 bases, with 17 bases between. Germline CDR1 and CDR2: LNHNV and YYDKDF (reference sequence). CDR3 amino acids: CATSRRLALLDEQYF. The CDR3 nucleotides read TGTGCCACCAGCAGGCGGCTAGCCCTGCTGGACGAGCAGTACTTC.

V is TRBV18 and J is TRBJ1-1; possible D gene TRBD1, 5 bases. Germline CDR1 and CDR2: KGHSH and LQKENI. This CDR3 region has 15 residues. V was pared by 3 bases and J by 3 bases, with 14 bases between. The CDR3 sequence: CASSPLRQSDTEAFF. In DNA, the CDR3 is TGTGCCAGCTCACCTCTTCGACAGAGCGACACTGAAGCTTTCTTT.

The chain couples TRBV30 to TRBJ2-2; D unclear. The V gene's germline CDR1 is GTSNPN and CDR2 SVGIG (reference sequence). The CDR3 contains 13 residues. V shed 3 bases and J shed 4 bases, with 9 bases lying between them. CDR3 in amino acids: CAWRVTLTGELFF. The DNA of the CDR3 is TGTGCCTGGAGAGTAACTCTCACCGGGGAGCTGTTTTTT.

The chain recombines TRBV4-3 with TRBJ1-2; D perhaps matches TRBD1 (6 bases). V lost 0 bases to trimming and J lost 14 bases, with 19 bases between them. Germline V gene data show CDR1 as LGHNA and CDR2 as YSLEER. The CDR3 has 14 amino acids. CDR3 in amino acids: CASSQENWDTLPTF. CDR3 in DNA: TGCGCCAGCAGCCAAGAAAACTGGGACACTCTACCAACCTTC.

This clone showed up just once. J is TRBJ2-1 and V is TRBV19; D is uncertain. V lost 0 bases to trimming and J lost 0 bases, with 12 bases between them. Germline V lookup: CDR1 LNHDA, CDR2 SQIVND (reference sequence). The CDR3 runs to 17 residues. In DNA, the CDR3 is TGTGCCAGTAGTATAGACCCCCCCGCGGACTCCTACAATGAGCAGTTCTTC. Protein sequence: CASSIDPPADSYNEQFF.

The chain is built from TRBV13 and TRBJ2-1, with 12 bases aligning to TRBD2. Germline V gene data show CDR1 as PRHDT and CDR2 as FYEKMQ (reference sequence). The CDR3 covers 16 residues. The trim removed 1 base at V and 9 bases at J, leaving 7 bases unmatched. Here the CDR3 DNA reads TGTGCCAGCAGCTTAGATAGACTAGCGGGGGCCTCTGAGCAGTTCTTC. As protein: CASSLDRLAGASEQFF. Full variable domain (missing parts from reference TRBV13 and TRBJ2-1): AAGVIQSPRHLIKEKRETATLKCYPIPRHDTVYWYQQGPGQDPQFLISFYEKMQSDKGSIPDRFSAQQFSDYHSELNMSSLELGDSALYFCASSLDRLAGASEQFFGPGTRLTVL.

This chain joins TRBV4-3 and TRBJ1-4, with D possibly TRBD1 on 5 matching bases. CDR3 length: 16 residues. Trimming took 2 bases from V and 2 from J, leaving 12 bases between them. Germline CDR1 and CDR2: LGHNA and YSLEER. In DNA, the CDR3 is TGCGCCAGCAGCCAAACCGGTGCAGGGACTAATGAAAAACTGTTTTTT. Translation gives CASSQTGAGTNEKLFF.